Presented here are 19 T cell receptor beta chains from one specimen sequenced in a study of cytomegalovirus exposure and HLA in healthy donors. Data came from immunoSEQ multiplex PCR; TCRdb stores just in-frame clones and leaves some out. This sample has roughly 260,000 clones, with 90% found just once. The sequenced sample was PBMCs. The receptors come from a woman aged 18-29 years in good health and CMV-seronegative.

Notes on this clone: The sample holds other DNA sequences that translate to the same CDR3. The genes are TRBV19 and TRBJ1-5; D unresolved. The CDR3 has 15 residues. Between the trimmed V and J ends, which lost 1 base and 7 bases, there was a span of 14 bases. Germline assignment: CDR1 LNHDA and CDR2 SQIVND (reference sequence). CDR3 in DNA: TGTGCCAGTAGTATAGTTGGCGCAGGTGACCAGCCCCAGCATTTT. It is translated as CASSIVGAGDQPQHF.

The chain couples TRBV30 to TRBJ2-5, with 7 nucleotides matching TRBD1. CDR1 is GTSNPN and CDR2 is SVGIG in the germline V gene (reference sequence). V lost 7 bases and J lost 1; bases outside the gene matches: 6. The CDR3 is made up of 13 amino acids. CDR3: CAFTGDSQETQYF. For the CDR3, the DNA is TGTGCCTTTACAGGGGACAGCCAAGAGACCCAGTACTTC.

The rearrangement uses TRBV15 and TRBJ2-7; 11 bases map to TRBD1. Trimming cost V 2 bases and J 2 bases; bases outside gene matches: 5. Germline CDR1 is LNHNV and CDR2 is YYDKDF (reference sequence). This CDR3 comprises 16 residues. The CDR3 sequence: CATSRLGQGDTYEQYF. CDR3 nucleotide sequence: TGTGCCACCAGCAGACTGGGACAGGGGGATACCTACGAGCAGTACTTC.

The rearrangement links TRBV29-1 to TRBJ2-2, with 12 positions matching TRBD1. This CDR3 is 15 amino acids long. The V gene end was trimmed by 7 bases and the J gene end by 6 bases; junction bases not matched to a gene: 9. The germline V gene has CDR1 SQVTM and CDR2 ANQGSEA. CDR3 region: CSALGTGGDSGELFF. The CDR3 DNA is TGCAGCGCGTTAGGGACAGGGGGCGATTCCGGGGAGCTGTTTTTT.

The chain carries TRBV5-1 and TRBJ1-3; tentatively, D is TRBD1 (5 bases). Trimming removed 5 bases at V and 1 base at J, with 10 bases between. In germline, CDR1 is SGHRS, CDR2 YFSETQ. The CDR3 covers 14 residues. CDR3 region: CASRVGASGNTIYF. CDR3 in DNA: TGCGCCAGCAGGGTTGGGGCTTCTGGAAACACCATATATTTT.

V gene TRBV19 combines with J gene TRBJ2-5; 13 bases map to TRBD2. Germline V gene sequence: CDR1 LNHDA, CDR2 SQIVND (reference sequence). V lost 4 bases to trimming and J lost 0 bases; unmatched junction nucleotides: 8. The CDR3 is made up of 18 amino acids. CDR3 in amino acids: CASSTGLAGAPYQETQYF. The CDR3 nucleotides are TGTGCCAGTAGTACCGGACTAGCGGGGGCCCCGTACCAAGAGACCCAGTACTTC.

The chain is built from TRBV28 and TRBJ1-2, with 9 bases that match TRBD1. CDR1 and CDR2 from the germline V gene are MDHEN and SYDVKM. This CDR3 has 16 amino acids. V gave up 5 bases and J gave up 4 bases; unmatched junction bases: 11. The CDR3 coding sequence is TGTGCCAGCAGTCACGGGACAGGGAGTCGGGGCTATGGCTACACCTTC. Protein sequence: CASSHGTGSRGYGYTF.

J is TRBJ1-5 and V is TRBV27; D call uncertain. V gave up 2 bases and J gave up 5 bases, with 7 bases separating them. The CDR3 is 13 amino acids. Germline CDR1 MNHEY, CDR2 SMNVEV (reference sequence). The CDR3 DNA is TGTGCCAGCAGTTTAGAGGGATATCAGCCCCAGCATTTT. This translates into CASSLEGYQPQHF.

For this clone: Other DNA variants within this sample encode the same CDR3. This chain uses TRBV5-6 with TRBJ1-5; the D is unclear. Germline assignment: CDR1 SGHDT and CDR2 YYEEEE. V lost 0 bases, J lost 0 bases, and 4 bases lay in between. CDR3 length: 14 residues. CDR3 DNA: TGTGCCAGCAGCTTGGCCGGTAGCAATCAGCCCCAGCATTTT. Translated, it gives CASSLAGSNQPQHF. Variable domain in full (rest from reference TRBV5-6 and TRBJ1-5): DAGVTQSPTHLIKTRGQQVTLRCSPKSGHDTVSWYQQALGQGPQFIFQYYEEEERQRGNFPDRFSGHQFPNYSSELNVNALLLGDSALYLCASSLAGSNQPQHFGDGTRLSIL.

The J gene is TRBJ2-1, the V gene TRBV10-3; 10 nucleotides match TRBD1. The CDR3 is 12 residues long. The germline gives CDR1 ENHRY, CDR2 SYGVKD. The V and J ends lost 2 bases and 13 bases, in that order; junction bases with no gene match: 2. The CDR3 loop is CAISEGQGGQFF. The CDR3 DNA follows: TGTGCCATCAGTGAGGGACAGGGGGGCCAGTTCTTC.

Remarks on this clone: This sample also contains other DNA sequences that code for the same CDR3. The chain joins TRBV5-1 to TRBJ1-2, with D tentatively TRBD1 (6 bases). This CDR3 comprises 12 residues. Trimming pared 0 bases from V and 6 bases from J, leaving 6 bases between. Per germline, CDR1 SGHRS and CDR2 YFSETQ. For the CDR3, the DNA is TGCGCCAGCAGCTTGGGGACAGATGGCTACACCTTC. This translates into CASSLGTDGYTF. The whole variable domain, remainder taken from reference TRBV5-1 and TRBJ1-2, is KAGVTQTPRYLIKTRGQQVTLSCSPISGHRSVSWYQQTPGQGLQFLFEYFSETQRNKGNFPGRFSGRQFSNSRSEMNVSTLELGDSALYLCASSLGTDGYTFGSGTRLTVV.

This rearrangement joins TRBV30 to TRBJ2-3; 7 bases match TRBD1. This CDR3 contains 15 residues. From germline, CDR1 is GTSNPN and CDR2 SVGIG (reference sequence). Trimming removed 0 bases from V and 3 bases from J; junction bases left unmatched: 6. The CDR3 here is CAWSVKGAQTDTQYF. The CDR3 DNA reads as TGTGCCTGGAGTGTGAAGGGGGCGCAGACAGATACGCAGTATTTT.

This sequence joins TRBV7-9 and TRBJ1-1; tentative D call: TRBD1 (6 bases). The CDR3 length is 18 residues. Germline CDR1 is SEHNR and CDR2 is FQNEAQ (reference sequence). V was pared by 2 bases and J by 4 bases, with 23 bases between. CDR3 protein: CASSLPRGTGRAGTEAFF. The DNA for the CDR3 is TGTGCCAGCAGCTTACCCCGAGGCACAGGGAGGGCGGGCACTGAAGCTTTCTTT. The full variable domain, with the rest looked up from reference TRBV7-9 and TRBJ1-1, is DTGVSQNPRHKITKRGQNVTFRCDPISEHNRLYWYRQTLGQGPEFLTYFQNEAQLEKSRLLSDRFSAERPKGSFSTLEIQRTEQGDSAMYLCASSLPRGTGRAGTEAFFGQGTRLTVV.

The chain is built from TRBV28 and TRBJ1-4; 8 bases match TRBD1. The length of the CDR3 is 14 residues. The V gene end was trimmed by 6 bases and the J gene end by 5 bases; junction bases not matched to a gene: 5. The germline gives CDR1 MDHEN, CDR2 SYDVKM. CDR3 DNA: TGTGCCAGCAGCCCCGGACAGGGAAATGAAAAACTGTTTTTT. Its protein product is CASSPGQGNEKLFF. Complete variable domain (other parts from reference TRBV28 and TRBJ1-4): DVKVTQSSRYLVKRTGEKVFLECVQDMDHENMFWYRQDPGLGLRLIYFSYDVKMKEKGDIPEGYSVSREKKERFSLILESASTNQTSMYLCASSPGQGNEKLFFGSGTQLSVL.

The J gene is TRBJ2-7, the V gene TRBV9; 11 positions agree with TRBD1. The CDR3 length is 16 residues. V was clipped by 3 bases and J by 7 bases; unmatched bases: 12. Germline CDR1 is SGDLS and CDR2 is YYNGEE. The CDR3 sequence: CASSGPRTGGQGEQYF. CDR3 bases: TGTGCCAGCAGCGGTCCGCGGACAGGGGGCCAGGGAGAGCAGTACTTC.

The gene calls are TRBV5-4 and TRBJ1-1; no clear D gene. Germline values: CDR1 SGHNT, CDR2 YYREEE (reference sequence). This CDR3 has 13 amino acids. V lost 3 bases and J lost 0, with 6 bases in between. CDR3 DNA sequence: TGTGCCAGCAGCTATGACTTGAACACTGAAGCTTTCTTT. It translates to CASSYDLNTEAFF.

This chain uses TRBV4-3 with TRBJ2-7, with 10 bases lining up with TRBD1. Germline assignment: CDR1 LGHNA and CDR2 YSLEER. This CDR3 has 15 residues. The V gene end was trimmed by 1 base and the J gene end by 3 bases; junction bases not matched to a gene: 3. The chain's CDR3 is CASSQGQGAYYEQYF. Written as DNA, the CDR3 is TGCGCCAGCAGCCAAGGACAGGGGGCCTACTACGAGCAGTACTTC.

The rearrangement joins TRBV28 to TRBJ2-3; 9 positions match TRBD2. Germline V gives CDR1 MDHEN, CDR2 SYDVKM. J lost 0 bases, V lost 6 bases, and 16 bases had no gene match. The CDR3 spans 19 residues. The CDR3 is CASRTRRTHSGSSTDTQYF. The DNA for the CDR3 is TGTGCCAGCAGAACCCGACGGACCCATAGCGGGAGCAGCACAGATACGCAGTATTTT.

CDR3 protein: CASTPGQGAGGYTF. CDR3 nucleotides: TGTGCCAGTACCCCGGGACAGGGGGCAGGGGGCTACACCTTC. V usage is TRBV19 and J usage is TRBJ1-2; TRBD1 matches 12 bases. The CDR3 contains 14 residues. V was clipped by 7 bases and J by 8 bases; unmatched bases: 8. The germline V gene has CDR1 LNHDA and CDR2 SQIVND (reference sequence).